These T cell receptor beta chains were read from a single sample in a study of long-term antiretroviral therapy in people with HIV. Measured with immunoSEQ multiplex PCR; TCRdb has only the in-frame clones, and not every one. The repertoire holds roughly 31,000 clones, 75% to 90% seen once, with nearly 7.5% in the top ten. The sample was unsorted PBMCs, taken 5 years before starting antiretroviral therapy. These receptor sequences come from a man aged 45-65 years with HIV. The CDR3 runs from the conserved cysteine through the conserved F or W. Fields, in order: clone size, D gene, V gene, CDR3 length, J gene, CDR3 protein, CDR3 DNA. A D gene is named only where the DNA matches it firmly. Not every row has a clone size; where given, it reads once, few, many or a size class.

size: -; D: -; V: TRBV5-8; length: 15; J: TRBJ2-4; CDR3: CASSLGSGYKNIQYF; DNA: TGTGCCAGCAGCTTGGGCAGCGGATACAAAAACATTCAGTACTTC
size: -; D: -; V: TRBV27; length: 12; J: TRBJ1-2; CDR3: CASRTRGYGYTF; DNA: TGTGCCAGCAGGACTAGGGGGTATGGCTACACCTTC
size: -; D: TRBD1; V: TRBV29-1; length: 13; J: TRBJ2-1; CDR3: CSVSRTGSNEQFF; DNA: TGCAGCGTGTCGCGGACAGGGTCTAATGAGCAGTTCTTC
size: -; D: TRBD1; V: TRBV27; length: 15; J: TRBJ1-3; CDR3: CASSWDRFPGNTIYF; DNA: TGTGCCAGCAGTTGGGACAGGTTCCCTGGAAACACCATATATTTT
size: -; D: -; V: TRBV6-1; length: 12; J: TRBJ2-7; CDR3: CASSELGYEQYF; DNA: TGTGCCAGCAGTGAACTAGGCTACGAGCAGTACTTC
size: -; D: -; V: TRBV5-1; length: 16; J: TRBJ2-2; CDR3: CASSPGENAITGELFF; DNA: TGCGCCAGCAGCCCGGGCGAAAACGCAATCACCGGGGAGCTGTTTTTT
size: -; D: -; V: TRBV2; length: 14; J: TRBJ1-1; CDR3: CASSWTESDTEAFF; DNA: TGTGCCAGCAGTTGGACAGAATCCGACACTGAAGCTTTCTTT
size: once; D: TRBD1; V: TRBV4-3; length: 15; J: TRBJ1-2; CDR3: CASSQGHQGAYGYTF; DNA: TGCGCCAGCAGCCAAGGACACCAGGGGGCATATGGCTACACCTTC
size: -; D: -; V: TRBV9; length: 15; J: TRBJ2-5; CDR3: CASSVGSSYQETQYF; DNA: TGTGCCAGCAGCGTAGGGTCTTCGTACCAAGAGACCCAGTACTTC
size: -; D: -; V: TRBV9; length: 13; J: TRBJ1-1; CDR3: CASSVGHTNEAFF; DNA: TGTGCCAGCAGCGTAGGACATACTAATGAAGCTTTCTTT
size: -; D: TRBD1; V: TRBV23-1; length: 16; J: TRBJ2-6; CDR3: CASSHPVDREANVLTF; DNA: TGCGCCAGCAGTCATCCAGTAGACAGGGAAGCCAACGTCCTGACTTTC
size: -; D: TRBD2; V: TRBV5-1; length: 15; J: TRBJ2-5; CDR3: CASGGAGGAEETQYF; DNA: TGCGCCAGCGGCGGGGCGGGGGGCGCGGAGGAGACCCAGTACTTC
size: -; D: TRBD2; V: TRBV9; length: 15; J: TRBJ2-1; CDR3: CASSVDGRANNEQFF; DNA: TGTGCCAGCAGCGTAGACGGGAGGGCCAACAATGAGCAGTTCTTC
size: -; D: TRBD1; V: TRBV28; length: 15; J: TRBJ1-2; CDR3: CASSLTGRGIYGYTF; DNA: TGTGCCAGCAGTTTAACGGGCAGGGGGATCTATGGCTACACCTTC
size: -; D: -; V: TRBV7-2; length: 13; J: TRBJ1-5; CDR3: CASSTNGGKPQHF; DNA: TGTGCCAGCAGCACAAACGGCGGAAAGCCCCAGCATTTT
size: -; D: TRBD1; V: TRBV7-2; length: 15; J: TRBJ2-1; CDR3: CASSSRDRVYNEQFF; DNA: TGTGCCAGCAGCTCCCGGGACAGGGTTTACAATGAGCAGTTCTTC
size: -; D: TRBD1; V: TRBV19; length: 12; J: TRBJ1-4; CDR3: CASKQGYEKLFF; DNA: TGTGCCAGTAAACAGGGGTACGAAAAACTGTTTTTT
size: -; D: -; V: TRBV18; length: 14; J: TRBJ2-3; CDR3: CASSTDRYTDTQYF; DNA: TGTGCCAGCTCAACGGACAGATACACAGATACGCAGTATTTT
size: -; D: -; V: TRBV5-1; length: 14; J: TRBJ1-1; CDR3: CASSGQAMNTEAFF; DNA: TGCGCCAGTTCGGGGCAGGCGATGAACACTGAAGCTTTCTTT
size: few; D: -; V: TRBV12-5; length: 13; J: TRBJ1-5; CDR3: CASGLLQDQPQHF; DNA: TGTGCTAGTGGTTTGTTGCAGGATCAGCCCCAGCATTTT
size: -; D: -; V: TRBV10-3; length: 17; J: TRBJ2-3; CDR3: CAISEPIFAVSTDTQYF; DNA: TGTGCCATCAGTGAGCCGATCTTCGCGGTTAGCACAGATACGCAGTATTTT
size: -; D: -; V: TRBV6-5; length: 13; J: TRBJ2-2; CDR3: CASTRGNTGELFF; DNA: TGTGCCAGCACCCGAGGGAACACCGGGGAGCTGTTTTTT
size: -; D: TRBD2; V: TRBV4-2; length: 18; J: TRBJ2-1; CDR3: CASSQAGLESGGYNEQFF; DNA: TGTGCCAGCAGCCAAGCGGGACTAGAATCTGGGGGCTACAATGAGCAGTTCTTC
size: -; D: -; V: TRBV5-6; length: 14; J: TRBJ2-5; CDR3: CASSSWASQETQYF; DNA: TGTGCCAGCAGCTCTTGGGCCAGCCAAGAGACCCAGTACTTC